This T cell receptor beta chain was recovered during a study of identical twins. Study results and caveats: Models predicted too little out-of-frame TCR alpha sharing in monozygotic twins. Beta clonotypes that were abundant in cord blood contained fewer insertions, a pattern absent from memory repertoires.

Trimming cost V 2 bases and J 1 base; bases outside gene matches: 6. Germline CDR1 reads SGHRS; CDR2 reads YFSETQ. CDR3 length equals 16 residues. A universal primer binding site was introduced by template switching. The final cDNA contained unique molecular identifiers. MiXCR, applied by TCRdb to the 5' RACE reads, yields one record per CDR3 protein. The sample includes more than 1.5 million distinct CDR3 sequences, less than 35% of them seen just once. On this clonotype: Its antigen is as yet unknown.

Specimen: cord blood. The rearrangement links TRBV5-1 to TRBJ2-7, with 10 bases fitting TRBD2. The clonotype comes from a newborn girl in good health. Here the CDR3 DNA reads TGCGCCAGCAGCTTCCTAGCGGGAGATAGATCCTACGAGCAGTACTTC. The encoded protein is CASSFLAGDRSYEQYF.